This entry lists 23 T cell receptor beta chains sequenced from one sample in a study of shared T cell receptors in the human thymus. Assay used: immunoSEQ multiplex PCR; TCRdb lists only in-frame clones, some missing. This sample has 700,000 to 750,000 clones, with roughly 85% found just once. In addition, the sample was reused for a study of human thymus T cells.

Source material: thymocytes. The receptors were gathered from a girl in the first two years of life with a congenital heart defect.

The chain uses TRBV7-2 and TRBJ2-1; D possibly corresponds to TRBD2 (6 bases). The CDR3 sequence is 16 residues long. In germline, CDR1 is SGHTA, CDR2 FQGNSA. Trimming pared 4 bases from V and 1 base from J, leaving 14 bases between. The CDR3 DNA reads as TGTGCCAGCAGCTCCCGACTAGTCTGGTCCTACAATGAGCAGTTCTTC. Protein: CASSSRLVWSYNEQFF.

This chain joins TRBV2 and TRBJ1-2; TRBD1 matches at 10 bases. The CDR3 loop spans 19 amino acids. The V gene end was trimmed by 11 bases and the J gene end by 8 bases; junction bases not matched to a gene: 29. The germline gives CDR1 SNHLY, CDR2 FYNNEI. The CDR3 bases are TGTGCCCCTTGTAGTGGAATGGGGGGGACAGGGGCCCCGAAGAAAGGCTACACCTTC. Translation gives CAPCSGMGGTGAPKKGYTF.

J is TRBJ2-5 and V is TRBV5-6; possible D gene TRBD2, 6 bases. The CDR3 length is 14 residues. Germline CDR1 reads SGHDT; CDR2 reads YYEEEE. The germline V and J ends were trimmed by 2 bases and 2 bases, with 10 bases remaining between them. The CDR3 DNA reads as TGTGCCAGCAGCTTTGCGGGACTGCAAGAGACCCAGTACTTC. It encodes CASSFAGLQETQYF.

The chain recombines TRBV19 with TRBJ1-2; D is unresolved. Germline V CDR1 and CDR2: LNHDA, SQIVND (reference sequence). The CDR3 extends over 13 amino acids. With 6 bases removed from V and 2 bases from J, the gap between germline ends came to 10 bases. CDR3 sequence (DNA): TGTGCCAGTAGCCCGGGTCCCAACTATGGCTACACCTTC. This encodes CASSPGPNYGYTF. Full variable domain (outside the CDR3, taken from reference TRBV19 and TRBJ1-2): DGGITQSPKYLFRKEGQNVTLSCEQNLNHDAMYWYRQDPGQGLRLIYYSQIVNDFQKGDIAEGYSVSREKKESFPLTVTSAQKNPTAFYLCASSPGPNYGYTFGSGTRLTVV.

The chain employs TRBV4-3 and TRBJ2-3; TRBD2 aligns across 10 bases. Germline V lookup: CDR1 LGHNA, CDR2 YSLEER. The CDR3 contains 18 residues. V lost 0 bases and J lost 5; bases outside the gene matches: 11. The CDR3 spells CASSQEEGGAGGKDTQYF. The CDR3, as DNA: TGCGCCAGCAGCCAAGAGGAGGGGGGAGCGGGGGGGAAAGATACGCAGTATTTT.

The rearrangement links TRBV5-4 to TRBJ2-3, with D possibly being TRBD1 (5 bases). Trimming took off 2 bases at V and 2 bases at J, with 18 bases between the two ends. The CDR3 has 17 residues. CDR1 and CDR2 from the germline V gene are SGHNT and YYREEE (reference sequence). CDR3: CASSFSIKTEDTDTQYF. The CDR3 region has the DNA TGTGCCAGCAGCTTTTCTATTAAGACAGAAGACACAGATACGCAGTATTTT.

This clone was seen a single time. V gene TRBV2 combines with J gene TRBJ2-7; 11 bases map to TRBD1. This CDR3 region has 14 residues. CDR1 and CDR2 (germline): SNHLY, FYNNEI. V lost 6 bases to trimming and J lost 3 bases; unmatched junction nucleotides: 4. The CDR3 sequence is CASSGTGGNYEQYF. The CDR3 DNA reads TGTGCCAGCAGCGGGACAGGGGGAAACTACGAGCAGTACTTC.

The chain uses TRBV9 and TRBJ1-1; TRBD1 matches 7 bases. The CDR3 spans 17 residues. Germline CDR1 is SGDLS and CDR2 is YYNGEE. V lost 3 bases, J lost 5 bases, and 16 bases stayed unmatched. The CDR3 here is CASSAYLRQGNETEAFF. DNA of the CDR3: TGTGCCAGCAGCGCCTACCTCAGACAGGGAAATGAAACTGAAGCTTTCTTT. Full variable domain (remainder filled in from reference TRBV9 and TRBJ1-1): DSGVTQTPKHLITATGQRVTLRCSPRSGDLSVYWYQQSLDQGLQFLIQYYNGEERAKGNILERFSAQQFPDLHSELNLSSLELGDSALYFCASSAYLRQGNETEAFFGQGTRLTVV.

The genes are TRBV6-6 and TRBJ1-5; D may be TRBD1 (5 bases). This CDR3 is built from 16 residues. Per the germline V gene, CDR1 is MNHNY and CDR2 is SVGAGI (reference sequence). With 5 bases removed from V and 0 bases from J, the gap between germline ends came to 14 bases. This chain's CDR3 is CASSPLVGDSNQPQHF. DNA for the CDR3: TGTGCCAGCAGTCCCTTGGTAGGGGATAGCAATCAGCCCCAGCATTTT.

The chain recombines TRBV5-6 with TRBJ1-2; 12 bases match TRBD1. This CDR3 contains 19 residues. Germline V gene lookup returns CDR1 SGHDT and CDR2 YYEEEE. Trimming took 2 bases from V and 4 from J; bases not matched to a gene: 15. This CDR3 is CASSFDSGTGGFFSYGYTF. CDR3 nucleotide sequence: TGTGCCAGCAGCTTTGATAGCGGGACAGGGGGCTTTTTCAGCTATGGCTACACCTTC.

The chain couples TRBV14 to TRBJ2-6; 10 nucleotides agree with TRBD1. The V gene's germline CDR1 is SGHDN and CDR2 FVKESK. This CDR3 region has 22 residues. J gave up 0 bases and V 0 bases, and 14 bases lay outside the gene matches. In nucleotides, the CDR3 is TGTGCCAGCAGCCAAGATCAAGTTCCGGGACAGGGGTTTTTCTCTGGGGCCAACGTCCTGACTTTC. Translating gives CASSQDQVPGQGFFSGANVLTF.

The chain joins TRBV27 to TRBJ1-1; D possibly corresponds to TRBD1 (5 bases). The CDR3 has 12 residues. The V end was cut by 4 bases, the J end by 6 bases, with 9 bases between. Germline V CDR1 and CDR2: MNHEY, SMNVEV (reference sequence). CDR3 region: CASSSGGAEAFF. Written as DNA, the CDR3 is TGTGCCAGCAGTTCGGGAGGGGCTGAAGCTTTCTTT.

The gene calls are TRBV7-6 and TRBJ2-1; D possibly corresponds to TRBD2 (5 bases). Germline CDR1 and CDR2: SGHVS and FNYEAQ. The CDR3 loop spans 16 amino acids. V lost 0 bases, J lost 4 bases, and 13 bases lay in between. The CDR3 sequence: CASSLAYQRRYNEQFF. The CDR3 DNA reads TGTGCCAGCAGCTTAGCATACCAGCGGCGGTACAATGAGCAGTTCTTC.

The rearrangement uses TRBV6-5 and TRBJ1-1; no clear D. V was shortened by 2 bases and J by 0 bases, with 10 bases between the two germline ends. In germline, CDR1 is MNHEY, CDR2 SVGAGI. CDR3 length: 15 residues. CDR3 in DNA: TGTGCCAGCAGTTACCGACAACCCGTGAACACTGAAGCTTTCTTT. This encodes CASSYRQPVNTEAFF.

The J gene is TRBJ2-1, the V gene TRBV28; 8 nucleotides align to TRBD2. The CDR3 spans 15 residues. V trimming: 6 bases; J trimming: 4 bases; junction bases outside the gene matches: 8. Looked up from germline, CDR1 is MDHEN and CDR2 is SYDVKM. CDR3 protein: CASSPERGPYNEQFF. The CDR3 coding sequence is TGTGCCAGCAGCCCAGAGCGGGGGCCGTACAATGAGCAGTTCTTC. Supplemented by reference TRBV28 and TRBJ2-1, the full variable domain reads DVKVTQSSRYLVKRTGEKVFLECVQDMDHENMFWYRQDPGLGLRLIYFSYDVKMKEKGDIPEGYSVSREKKERFSLILESASTNQTSMYLCASSPERGPYNEQFFGPGTRLTVL.

The V and J genes are TRBV5-6 and TRBJ1-1; 10 bases are a match to TRBD1. After removal of 4 bases from V and 4 bases from J, the junction contained 7 bases not matched to a gene. This CDR3 comprises 15 residues. Germline V gene lookup returns CDR1 SGHDT and CDR2 YYEEEE. The CDR3 sequence: CASSRTGGLATEAFF. The CDR3 DNA sequence: TGTGCCAGCAGCCGGACAGGGGGTTTGGCCACTGAAGCTTTCTTT.

This sequence joins TRBV19 and TRBJ1-1; weak D call: TRBD1 (6 bases). Trimming left V 5 bases short and J 7 bases short, with 11 bases between. This CDR3 has 12 amino acids. The V gene's germline CDR1 is LNHDA and CDR2 SQIVND (reference sequence). The CDR3 bases are TGTGCCAGTAGTGGCAGGGGTAATGAAGCTTTCTTT. Translated, it gives CASSGRGNEAFF.

The gene calls are TRBV6-1 and TRBJ2-5, with 14 bases fitting TRBD2. V lost 2 bases and J lost 4; bases outside the gene matches: 9. The germline CDR1 and CDR2 sequences are MNHNS and SASEGT. The CDR3 sequence is 18 residues long. The CDR3 coding sequence is TGTGCCAGCAGTGAATTAGGGAGACTAGCGGGGGGGACAGAGACCCAGTACTTC. This translates into CASSELGRLAGGTETQYF.

About this clone: The identical CDR3 is also encoded by other nucleotide sequences in the sample. The chain has TRBV7-9 and TRBJ1-1, with D possibly TRBD1 on 6 matching bases. Germline V gene lookup returns CDR1 SEHNR and CDR2 FQNEAQ (reference sequence). V dropped 5 bases and J dropped 1 base, with 11 bases sitting between them. The CDR3 has 14 residues. The CDR3 nucleotides are TGTGCCAGCAGCCCACAGGGTGGGAACACTGAAGCTTTCTTT. Amino acids: CASSPQGGNTEAFF.

This sequence joins TRBV19 and TRBJ1-5; D unresolved. The CDR3 consists of 16 residues. Germline CDR1 is LNHDA and CDR2 is SQIVND (reference sequence). The germline V and J ends were trimmed by 3 bases and 0 bases, with 12 bases remaining between them. The CDR3 nucleotides are TGTGCCAGTAGTATCTGGGCCGGGATTAGCAATCAGCCCCAGCATTTT. Protein: CASSIWAGISNQPQHF.

The chain combines TRBV25-1 with TRBJ2-1; D perhaps matches TRBD2 (5 bases). V lost 1 base and J lost 7, with 5 bases in between. Germline assignment: CDR1 MGHDK and CDR2 SYGVNS. The CDR3 totals 12 residues. The CDR3, as DNA: TGTGCCAGCAGTGAATCGGGGAATGAGCAGTTCTTC. Protein product: CASSESGNEQFF.

This clone was picked up a small number of times. The chain couples TRBV7-2 to TRBJ1-5; possible D gene TRBD1, 6 bases. The CDR3 extends over 15 amino acids. V lost 5 bases to trimming and J lost 1 base, with 12 bases between them. Per the germline V gene, CDR1 is SGHTA and CDR2 is FQGNSA. CDR3 protein: CASSRRGRSNQPQHF. The CDR3 DNA follows: TGTGCCAGCAGCCGGCGGGGGCGGAGCAATCAGCCCCAGCATTTT.

This clone appeared a single time. This chain connects TRBV28 to TRBJ1-5; 8 bases agree with TRBD1. Germline CDR1 is MDHEN and CDR2 is SYDVKM. The CDR3 sequence is 15 residues long. The V segment lost 5 bases and the J segment 5 bases; nucleotides outside the gene matches: 8. CDR3 loop: CASSRDRIHDQPQHF. CDR3 sequence (DNA): TGTGCCAGCAGTCGGGACAGGATCCACGATCAGCCCCAGCATTTT.